The 21 T cell receptor beta chains presented below share a single source sample, sequenced in a study of OX40 agonist ivuxolimab in advanced cancers. Method: immunoSEQ multiplex PCR; TCRdb's copy keeps in-frame clones and lacks some. There are 55,000 to 60,000 clones in the sample; about 81% occur only once, and 0.75% lies in the top ten. The sample here was CD4+ or CD8+ T cells sorted from blood, taken in a trial of the OX40 agonist ivuxolimab. Receptor source: an adult with an advanced solid tumor such as melanoma, head and neck, liver or kidney cancer.

The chain uses TRBV4-2 and TRBJ2-5; 9 bases agree with TRBD1. The DNA matches TRBJ2-7 better at its end, which makes the J call doubtful. Germline V gene lookup returns CDR1 LGHNA and CDR2 YNFKEQ. There are 15 residues in the CDR3. As DNA, the CDR3 is TGTGCCAGCAGCCAAGTAGGACAGGGGACCTACGAGCAGTACTTC. This sequence encodes CASSQVGQGTYEQYF.

The chain combines TRBV6-1 with TRBJ2-7; D remains unclear. This CDR3 comprises 13 residues. Per germline, CDR1 MNHNS and CDR2 SASEGT. Trimming pared 8 bases from V and 2 bases from J, leaving 13 bases between. The CDR3 nucleotides are TGTGCCAGCCTTCTCGACGGCCCCTACGAGCAGTACTTC. This translates into CASLLDGPYEQYF.

The CDR3 spells CASSFDRTGNEQFF. The CDR3 DNA is TGTGCCAGCAGTTTTGACAGGACGGGGAATGAGCAGTTCTTC. This chain connects TRBV5-4 to TRBJ2-1; perhaps TRBD1 as D (6 bases). This CDR3 is 14 amino acids long. Germline V gives CDR1 SGHNT, CDR2 YYREEE (reference sequence). Trimming left V 5 bases short and J 7 bases short, with 16 bases between.

The V gene is TRBV6-1, the J gene TRBJ1-4, with D uncertain. Germline V gene lookup returns CDR1 MNHNS and CDR2 SASEGT. With 3 bases removed from V and 8 bases from J, the gap between germline ends came to 16 bases. This CDR3 has 15 amino acids. CDR3 sequence: CASSEGGGVWEKLFF. DNA of the CDR3: TGTGCCAGCAGTGAGGGTGGCGGAGTGTGGGAAAAACTGTTTTTT.

Many counts were recorded for this clone. J is TRBJ1-5 and V is TRBV14; D ambiguous. This CDR3 comprises 13 residues. The germline V and J ends were trimmed by 0 bases and 5 bases, with 5 bases remaining between them. Germline CDR1 is SGHDN and CDR2 is FVKESK. The CDR3 sequence: CASSQDVDQPQHF. CDR3 in DNA: TGTGCCAGCAGCCAAGATGTCGATCAGCCCCAGCATTTT.

This clone came up once. V gene TRBV19 combines with J gene TRBJ2-1; D might be TRBD2 (6 bases). Trimming took 0 bases from V and 3 from J, leaving 15 bases between them. This CDR3 is built from 17 residues. Per germline, CDR1 LNHDA and CDR2 SQIVND (reference sequence). The CDR3 region is CASSIETSPTFYNEQFF. As DNA, the CDR3 is TGTGCCAGTAGTATAGAGACTAGTCCAACCTTCTACAATGAGCAGTTCTTC.

The chain employs TRBV19 and TRBJ1-5; 7 nucleotides match TRBD1. The CDR3 length is 18 residues. Per the germline V gene, CDR1 is LNHDA and CDR2 is SQIVND (reference sequence). V was clipped by 5 bases and J by 0 bases; unmatched bases: 13. The CDR3 region has the DNA TGTGCCAGTAGTCCTTGGGACAGCGCGCCGTATAGCAATCAGCCCCAGCATTTT. It is translated as CASSPWDSAPYSNQPQHF.

This clone turned up a few times. V and J are TRBV2 and TRBJ2-7; D is perhaps TRBD1 (5 bases). This CDR3 spans 15 amino acids. CDR1 is SNHLY and CDR2 is FYNNEI in the germline V gene. Trimming removed 4 bases at V and 5 bases at J, with 18 bases between. In DNA form, the CDR3 reads TGTGCCAGCAGTGCGCAGGGTCCGTCATCCGACGAGCAGTACTTC. Its translation is CASSAQGPSSDEQYF.

The chain recombines TRBV28 with TRBJ1-2; TRBD1 is a possible D gene (6 bases). In germline, CDR1 is MDHEN, CDR2 SYDVKM. CDR3 length: 16 residues. V was trimmed by 5 bases and J by 5 bases, leaving 21 bases between them. This CDR3 reads CASSPGSYRVLYGYTF. CDR3 nucleotide sequence: TGTGCCAGCAGTCCCGGTTCGTACAGGGTTTTATATGGCTACACCTTC.

The table lists this clone with a count of one. The chain recombines TRBV5-1 with TRBJ2-3, with TRBD1 matching over 8 bases. The CDR3 has 15 residues. Germline-derived CDR1 and CDR2 are SGHRS and YFSETQ. After removal of 0 bases from V and 4 bases from J, the junction contained 4 bases not matched to a gene. The CDR3 region has the DNA TGCGCCAGCAGCTTGGCCAGGGGGCGCGCAGATACGCAGTATTTT. This gives the protein CASSLARGRADTQYF.

This clone was detected only once. The chain combines TRBV6-6 with TRBJ2-3; 9 bases agree with TRBD1. V trimming: 7 bases; J trimming: 3 bases; junction bases outside the gene matches: 2. This CDR3 region has 13 residues. Germline lookup yields CDR1 MNHNY and CDR2 SVGAGI (reference sequence). In DNA, the CDR3 is TGTGCCAGCACCGACAGGGGGACAGATACGCAGTATTTT. Translated, it gives CASTDRGTDTQYF.

The gene calls are TRBV30 and TRBJ1-4, with D possibly TRBD1 on 5 matching bases. Between the trimmed V and J ends, which lost 3 bases and 7 bases, there was a span of 24 bases. The CDR3 spans 17 residues. Germline lookup yields CDR1 GTSNPN and CDR2 SVGIG (reference sequence). CDR3: CAWSPLFRAGFTEKLFF. CDR3 sequence (DNA): TGTGCCTGGAGCCCCCTGTTTCGTGCAGGGTTTACTGAAAAACTGTTTTTT.

As concerns this clone: Germline and junction disagree at one end, which may indicate a read error. The rearrangement links TRBV5-1 to TRBJ2-7; D is unresolved. The V gene's germline CDR1 is SGHRS and CDR2 YFSETQ. This CDR3 region has 13 residues. The CDR3 DNA reads as TGCGTCAGCAGCTTGTCTGGGAACTACGAGCAGTACTTC. Its protein is CVSSLSGNYEQYF.

The rearrangement links TRBV9 to TRBJ2-5, with a tentative D call TRBD2 (5 bases). CDR3 length equals 14 residues. In germline, CDR1 is SGDLS, CDR2 YYNGEE. V was cut by 4 bases and J by 5 bases, with 15 bases left in between. The CDR3 DNA follows: TGTGCCAGCAGCCCTAGAGTAGCGTTCGAGACCCAGTACTTC. Its protein product is CASSPRVAFETQYF.

This clone has more than one count but fewer than ten. The rearrangement links TRBV14 to TRBJ2-2, with TRBD1 identical over 7 bases. In germline, CDR1 is SGHDN, CDR2 FVKESK. V lost 4 bases and J lost 1; bases outside the gene matches: 0. CDR3 length equals 14 residues. This CDR3 reads CASSRDRNTGELFF. The CDR3, as DNA: TGTGCCAGCAGCCGGGACAGGAACACCGGGGAGCTGTTTTTT.

This clone was seen a few times. The chain has TRBV25-1 and TRBJ2-7; the D is unclear. The germline V and J ends were trimmed by 3 bases and 7 bases, with 7 bases remaining between them. From germline, CDR1 is MGHDK and CDR2 SYGVNS. The CDR3 is 11 amino acids. The CDR3 is CASSEAREQYF. The CDR3 DNA follows: TGTGCCAGCAGTGAGGCAAGGGAGCAGTACTTC.

The chain recombines TRBV20-1 with TRBJ2-5; unclear D gene. Trimming removed 6 bases from V and 1 base from J, with 6 bases in between. Germline CDR1 is DFQATT and CDR2 is SNEGSKA (reference sequence). The CDR3 is made up of 11 amino acids. CDR3 nucleotides: TGCAGTGCAGAGGTCCAAGAGACCCAGTACTTC. Its protein is CSAEVQETQYF.

In its sample, this clone was seen a few times. This sequence joins TRBV19 and TRBJ1-2, with 7 bases matching TRBD1. The CDR3 length is 14 residues. Germline V gene data show CDR1 as LNHDA and CDR2 as SQIVND (reference sequence). The V and J ends lost 6 bases and 1 base, in that order; junction bases with no gene match: 5. The CDR3 loop is CASSPGQFNYGYTF. DNA of the CDR3: TGTGCCAGTAGCCCGGGACAGTTTAACTATGGCTACACCTTC.

The chain employs TRBV6-5 and TRBJ1-1; the match to TRBD1 covers 8 bases. This CDR3 contains 13 residues. Germline V gene data show CDR1 as MNHEY and CDR2 as SVGAGI. The V segment lost 10 bases and the J segment 0 bases; nucleotides outside the gene matches: 4. CDR3 sequence: CATRQGMNTEAFF. The CDR3 DNA reads TGTGCCACCCGACAGGGGATGAACACTGAAGCTTTCTTT.

This clone occurred once. CDR3: CATSRGVSGGALWADTQYF. The CDR3 nucleotides are TGTGCCACCAGCAGAGGCGTTAGCGGGGGGGCCCTATGGGCAGATACGCAGTATTTT. The J gene is TRBJ2-3, the V gene TRBV15; 11 bases are shared with TRBD2. From germline, CDR1 is LNHNV and CDR2 YYDKDF (reference sequence). The CDR3 contains 19 residues. V trimming: 1 base; J trimming: 4 bases; junction bases outside the gene matches: 13.

The CDR3 region has the DNA TGTGCCAGCAGCTTTAAGACGCGGGGCACCGGGGAGCTGTTTTTT. This encodes CASSFKTRGTGELFF. The J gene is TRBJ2-2, the V gene TRBV7-2, with D perhaps TRBD2 (6 bases). V was trimmed by 3 bases and J by 4 bases, leaving 12 bases between them. Germline CDR1 and CDR2: SGHTA and FQGNSA. CDR3 length: 15 residues.